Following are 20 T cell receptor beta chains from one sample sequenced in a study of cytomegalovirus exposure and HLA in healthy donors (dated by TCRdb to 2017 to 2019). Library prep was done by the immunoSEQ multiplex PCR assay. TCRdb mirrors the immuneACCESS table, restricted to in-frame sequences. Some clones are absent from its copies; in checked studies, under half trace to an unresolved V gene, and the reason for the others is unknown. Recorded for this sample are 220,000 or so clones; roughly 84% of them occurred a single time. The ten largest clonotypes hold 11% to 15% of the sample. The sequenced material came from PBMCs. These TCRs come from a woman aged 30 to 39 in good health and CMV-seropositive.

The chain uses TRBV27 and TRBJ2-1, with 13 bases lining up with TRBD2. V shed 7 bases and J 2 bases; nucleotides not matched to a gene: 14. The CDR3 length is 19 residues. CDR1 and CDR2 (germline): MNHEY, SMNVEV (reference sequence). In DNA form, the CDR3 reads TGTGCCAGCACCATTTCCAGGAGGGGACTAGCGGGACCCTACAATGAGCAGTTCTTC. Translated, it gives CASTISRRGLAGPYNEQFF.

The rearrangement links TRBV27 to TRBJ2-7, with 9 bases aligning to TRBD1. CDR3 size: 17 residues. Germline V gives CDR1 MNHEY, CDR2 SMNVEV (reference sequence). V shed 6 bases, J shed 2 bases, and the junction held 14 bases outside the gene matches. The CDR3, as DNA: TGTGCCAGCAGACCACCGTTCACAGGGGGCCTCGCCTACGAGCAGTACTTC. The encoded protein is CASRPPFTGGLAYEQYF.

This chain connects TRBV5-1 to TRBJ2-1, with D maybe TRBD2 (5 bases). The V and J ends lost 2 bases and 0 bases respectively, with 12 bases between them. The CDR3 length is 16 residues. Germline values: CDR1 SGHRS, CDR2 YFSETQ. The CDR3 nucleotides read TGCGCCAGCAGCTTTATCCCTACTAGCTCCTACAATGAGCAGTTCTTC. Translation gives CASSFIPTSSYNEQFF.

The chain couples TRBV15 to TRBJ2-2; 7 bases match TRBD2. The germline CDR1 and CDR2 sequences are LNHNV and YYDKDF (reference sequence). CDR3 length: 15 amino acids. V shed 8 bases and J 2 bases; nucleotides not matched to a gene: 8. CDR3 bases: TGTGCCACCGGGGTAGCGGGCTTAAACACCGGGGAGCTGTTTTTT. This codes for CATGVAGLNTGELFF.

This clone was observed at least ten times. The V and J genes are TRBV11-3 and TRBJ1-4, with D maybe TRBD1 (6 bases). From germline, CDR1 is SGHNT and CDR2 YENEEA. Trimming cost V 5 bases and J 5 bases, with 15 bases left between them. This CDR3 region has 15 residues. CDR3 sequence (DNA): TGTGCCAGCAGCCGGGCGACAGGAGGGAATGAAAAACTGTTTTTT. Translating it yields CASSRATGGNEKLFF.

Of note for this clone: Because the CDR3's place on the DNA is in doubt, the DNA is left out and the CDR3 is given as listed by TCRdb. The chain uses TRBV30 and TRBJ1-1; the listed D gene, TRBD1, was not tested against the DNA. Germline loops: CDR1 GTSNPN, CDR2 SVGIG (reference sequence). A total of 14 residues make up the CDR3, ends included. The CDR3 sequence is CAWSVGTAVPEAFF.

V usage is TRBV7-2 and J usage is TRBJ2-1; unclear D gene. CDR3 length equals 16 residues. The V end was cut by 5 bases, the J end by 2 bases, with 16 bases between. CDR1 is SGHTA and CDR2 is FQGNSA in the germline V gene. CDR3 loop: CASSPQLAEAYNEQFF. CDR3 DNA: TGTGCCAGCAGCCCACAGCTGGCGGAAGCCTACAATGAGCAGTTCTTC.

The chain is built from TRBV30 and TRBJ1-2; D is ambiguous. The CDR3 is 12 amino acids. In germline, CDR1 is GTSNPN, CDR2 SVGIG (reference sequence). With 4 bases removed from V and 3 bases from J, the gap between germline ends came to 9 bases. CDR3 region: CAWKTGDYGYTF. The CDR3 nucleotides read TGTGCCTGGAAAACTGGGGACTATGGCTACACCTTC.

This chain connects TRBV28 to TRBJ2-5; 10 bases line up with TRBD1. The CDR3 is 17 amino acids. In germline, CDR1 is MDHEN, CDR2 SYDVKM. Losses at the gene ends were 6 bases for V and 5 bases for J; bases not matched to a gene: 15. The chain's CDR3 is CASSPGTGDPVGETQYF. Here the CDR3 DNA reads TGTGCCAGCAGCCCCGGGACAGGGGACCCCGTCGGGGAGACCCAGTACTTC.

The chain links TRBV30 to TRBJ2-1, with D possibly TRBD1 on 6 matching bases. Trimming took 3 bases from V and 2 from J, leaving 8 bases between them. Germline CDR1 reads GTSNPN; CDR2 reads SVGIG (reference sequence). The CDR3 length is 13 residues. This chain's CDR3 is CAWSGQPYNEQFF. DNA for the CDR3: TGTGCCTGGAGCGGACAGCCCTACAATGAGCAGTTCTTC.

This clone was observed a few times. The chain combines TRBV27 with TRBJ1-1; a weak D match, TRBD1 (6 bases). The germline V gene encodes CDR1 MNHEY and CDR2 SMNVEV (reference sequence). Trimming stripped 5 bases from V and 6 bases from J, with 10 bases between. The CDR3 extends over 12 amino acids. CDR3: CASSIRQAEAFF. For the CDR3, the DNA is TGTGCCAGCAGTATCCGACAGGCTGAAGCTTTCTTT.

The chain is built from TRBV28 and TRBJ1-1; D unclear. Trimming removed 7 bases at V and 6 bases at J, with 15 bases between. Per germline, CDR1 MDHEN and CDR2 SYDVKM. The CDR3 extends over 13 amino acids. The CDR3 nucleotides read TGTGCCAGCACTAGTAGGGCTGAGGCTGAAGCTTTCTTT. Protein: CASTSRAEAEAFF.

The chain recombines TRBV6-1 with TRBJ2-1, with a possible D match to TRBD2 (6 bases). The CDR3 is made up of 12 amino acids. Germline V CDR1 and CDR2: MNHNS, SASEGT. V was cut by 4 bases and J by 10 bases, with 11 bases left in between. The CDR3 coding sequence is TGTGCCAGCAGTGCAAGCGGGCCCGAGCAGTTCTTC. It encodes CASSASGPEQFF.

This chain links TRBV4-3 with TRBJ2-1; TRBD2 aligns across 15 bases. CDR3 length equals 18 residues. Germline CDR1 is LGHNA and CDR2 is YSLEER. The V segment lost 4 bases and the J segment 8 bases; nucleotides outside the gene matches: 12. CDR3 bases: TGCGCCAGCAGCCCCTCCGGACTAGCGGGAGGGCCGACGGATGAGCAGTTCTTC. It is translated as CASSPSGLAGGPTDEQFF.

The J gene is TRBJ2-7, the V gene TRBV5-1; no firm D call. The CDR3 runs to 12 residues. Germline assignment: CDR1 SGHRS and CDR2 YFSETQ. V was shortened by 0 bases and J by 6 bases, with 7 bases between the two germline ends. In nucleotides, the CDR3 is TGCGCCAGCAGCTTGGGAGGAAGCGAGCAGTACTTC. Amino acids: CASSLGGSEQYF.

The DNA of the CDR3 is TGTGCCAGCAGTGATTCCGGGACTTCTTACACCGGGGAGCTGTTTTTT. Residues: CASSDSGTSYTGELFF. The chain recombines TRBV25-1 with TRBJ2-2; TRBD2 might be the D (6 bases). Trimming removed 3 bases from V and 3 bases from J, with 14 bases in between. This CDR3 region has 16 residues. Germline V gene data show CDR1 as MGHDK and CDR2 as SYGVNS. The variable domain in full, completed from reference TRBV25-1 and TRBJ2-2, reads EADIYQTPRYLVIGTGKKITLECSQTMGHDKMYWYQQDPGMELHLIHYSYGVNSTEKGDLSSESTVSRIRTEHFPLTLESARPSHTSQYLCASSDSGTSYTGELFFGEGSRLTVL.

The CDR3 DNA reads as TGTGCCAGCTCCCTAGGCCCGCCTTACGAGCAGTACTTC. Amino acid sequence: CASSLGPPYEQYF. The chain couples TRBV18 to TRBJ2-7; D is unresolved. Looked up from germline, CDR1 is KGHSH and CDR2 is LQKENI. The CDR3 consists of 13 residues. Trimming shortened V by 6 bases and J by 4 bases, and 13 bases separated the two germline ends.

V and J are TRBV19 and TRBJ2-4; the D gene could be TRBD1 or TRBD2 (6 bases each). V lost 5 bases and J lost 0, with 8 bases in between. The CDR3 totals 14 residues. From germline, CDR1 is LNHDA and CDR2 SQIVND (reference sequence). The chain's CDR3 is CASSGGRAKNIQYF. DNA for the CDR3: TGTGCCAGTAGTGGGGGGCGAGCCAAAAACATTCAGTACTTC.

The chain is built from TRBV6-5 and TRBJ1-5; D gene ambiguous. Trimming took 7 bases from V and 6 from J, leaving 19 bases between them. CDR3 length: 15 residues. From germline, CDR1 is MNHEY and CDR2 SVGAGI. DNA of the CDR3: TGTGCCAGCACCTTGCCGGTCCGCTGGGTTCAGCCCCAGCATTTT. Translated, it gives CASTLPVRWVQPQHF.

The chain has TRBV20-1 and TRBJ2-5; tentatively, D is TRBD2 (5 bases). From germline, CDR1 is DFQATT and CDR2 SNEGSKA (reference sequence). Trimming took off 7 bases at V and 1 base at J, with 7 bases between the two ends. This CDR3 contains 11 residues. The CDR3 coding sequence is TGCAGTGTCGCGGGCCAAGAGACCCAGTACTTC. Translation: CSVAGQETQYF.